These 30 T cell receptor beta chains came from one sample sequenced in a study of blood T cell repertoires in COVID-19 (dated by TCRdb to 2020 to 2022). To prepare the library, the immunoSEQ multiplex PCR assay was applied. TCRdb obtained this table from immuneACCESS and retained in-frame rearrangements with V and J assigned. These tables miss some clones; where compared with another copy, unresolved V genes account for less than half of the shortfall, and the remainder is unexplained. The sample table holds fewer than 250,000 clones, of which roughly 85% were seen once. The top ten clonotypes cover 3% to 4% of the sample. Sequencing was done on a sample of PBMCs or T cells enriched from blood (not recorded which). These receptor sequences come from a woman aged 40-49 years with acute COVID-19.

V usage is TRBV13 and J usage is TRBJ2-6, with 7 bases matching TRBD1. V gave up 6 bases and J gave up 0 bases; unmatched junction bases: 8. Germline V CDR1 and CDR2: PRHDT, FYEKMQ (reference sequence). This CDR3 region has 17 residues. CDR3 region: CASRTTGWDSGANVLTF. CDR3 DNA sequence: TGTGCCAGCAGAACGACAGGGTGGGACTCTGGGGCCAACGTCCTGACTTTC.

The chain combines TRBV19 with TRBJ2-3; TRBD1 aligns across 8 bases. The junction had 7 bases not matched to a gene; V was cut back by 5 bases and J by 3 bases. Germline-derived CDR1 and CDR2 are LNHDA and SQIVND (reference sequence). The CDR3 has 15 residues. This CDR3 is CASSPRTGITDTQYF. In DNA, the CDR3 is TGTGCCAGTAGTCCGAGGACAGGGATAACAGATACGCAGTATTTT.

The CDR3, as DNA: TGTGCCAGCAGTCCTCTGTGGACTAGCGGGGCCCTTGAAAATACGCAGTATTTT. The encoded protein is CASSPLWTSGALENTQYF. The V gene is TRBV28, the J gene TRBJ2-3; 12 positions match TRBD2. Germline CDR1 is MDHEN and CDR2 is SYDVKM. The CDR3 is made up of 18 amino acids. The trim removed 5 bases at V and 7 bases at J, leaving 16 bases unmatched.

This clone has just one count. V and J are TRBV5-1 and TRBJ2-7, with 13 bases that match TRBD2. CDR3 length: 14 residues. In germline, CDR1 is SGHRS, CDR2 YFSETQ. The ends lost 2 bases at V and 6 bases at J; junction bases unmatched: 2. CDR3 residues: CASSLGTSGTEQYF. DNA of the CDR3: TGCGCCAGCAGCTTAGGGACTAGCGGGACCGAGCAGTACTTC.

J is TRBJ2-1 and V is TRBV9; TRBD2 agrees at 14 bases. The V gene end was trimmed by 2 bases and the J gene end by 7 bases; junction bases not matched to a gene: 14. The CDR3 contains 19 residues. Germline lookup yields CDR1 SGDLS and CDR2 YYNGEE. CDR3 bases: TGTGCCAGCAGCGTCGGACTAGCGGGAGGAGGGGACGGTCAAAATGAGCAGTTCTTC. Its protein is CASSVGLAGGGDGQNEQFF.

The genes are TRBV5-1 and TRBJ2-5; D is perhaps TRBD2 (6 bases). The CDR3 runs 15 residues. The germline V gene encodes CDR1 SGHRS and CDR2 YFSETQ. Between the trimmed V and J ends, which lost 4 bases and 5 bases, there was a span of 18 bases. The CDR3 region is CASSPLGTQAETQYF. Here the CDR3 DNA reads TGCGCCAGCAGCCCCCTCGGGACTCAAGCGGAGACCCAGTACTTC.

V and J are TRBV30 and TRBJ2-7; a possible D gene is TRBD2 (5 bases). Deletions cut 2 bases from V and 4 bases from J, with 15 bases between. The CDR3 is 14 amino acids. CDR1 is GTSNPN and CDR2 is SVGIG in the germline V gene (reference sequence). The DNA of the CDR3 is TGTGCCTGGAGTTGGGCTAGCATTGGTTACGAGCAGTACTTC. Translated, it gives CAWSWASIGYEQYF.

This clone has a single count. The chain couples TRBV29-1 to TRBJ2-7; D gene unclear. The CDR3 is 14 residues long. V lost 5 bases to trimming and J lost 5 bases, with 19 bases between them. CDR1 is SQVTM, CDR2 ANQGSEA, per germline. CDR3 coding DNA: TGCAGCGTTCTCCTTTTGTCTTGGGCCGACGAGCAGTACTTC. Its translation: CSVLLLSWADEQYF.

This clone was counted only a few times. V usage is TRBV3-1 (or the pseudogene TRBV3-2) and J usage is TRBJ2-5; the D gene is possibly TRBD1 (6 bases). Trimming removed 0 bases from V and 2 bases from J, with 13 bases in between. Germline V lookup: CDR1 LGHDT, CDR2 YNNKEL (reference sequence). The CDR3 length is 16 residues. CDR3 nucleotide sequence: TGTGCCAGCAGCCAAGATGGGACAAGAAGGCAAGAGACCCAGTACTTC. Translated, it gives CASSQDGTRRQETQYF.

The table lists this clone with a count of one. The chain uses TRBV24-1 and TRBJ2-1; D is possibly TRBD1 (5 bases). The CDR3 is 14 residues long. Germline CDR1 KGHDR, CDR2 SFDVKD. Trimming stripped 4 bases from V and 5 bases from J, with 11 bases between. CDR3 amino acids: CATSDNRKNNEQFF. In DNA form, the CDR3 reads TGTGCCACCAGTGACAACAGGAAAAACAATGAGCAGTTCTTC.

The CDR3 DNA reads as TGTGCCAGCAGCCCGGGGACTAGAAGTGAGCAGTTCTTC. It translates to CASSPGTRSEQFF. V gene TRBV11-2 combines with J gene TRBJ2-1, with TRBD2 matching 8 bases. With 5 bases clipped from V and 9 bases from J, the junction kept 6 bases outside the gene matches. CDR1 and CDR2 from the germline V gene are SGHAT and FQNNGV. This CDR3 is 13 amino acids long.

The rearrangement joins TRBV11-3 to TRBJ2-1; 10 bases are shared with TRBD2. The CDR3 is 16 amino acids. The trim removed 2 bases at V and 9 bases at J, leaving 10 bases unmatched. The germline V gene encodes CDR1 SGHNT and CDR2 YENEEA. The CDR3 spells CASSLSATSGRGEQFF. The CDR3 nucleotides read TGTGCCAGCAGCTTATCGGCTACGAGCGGGAGGGGTGAGCAGTTCTTC.

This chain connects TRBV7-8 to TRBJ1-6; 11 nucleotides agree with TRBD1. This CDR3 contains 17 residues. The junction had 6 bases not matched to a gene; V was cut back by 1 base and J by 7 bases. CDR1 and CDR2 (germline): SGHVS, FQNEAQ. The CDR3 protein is CASSLVGTGGRNSPLHF. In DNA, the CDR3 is TGTGCCAGCAGCTTAGTAGGGACAGGGGGTCGGAATTCACCCCTCCACTTT.

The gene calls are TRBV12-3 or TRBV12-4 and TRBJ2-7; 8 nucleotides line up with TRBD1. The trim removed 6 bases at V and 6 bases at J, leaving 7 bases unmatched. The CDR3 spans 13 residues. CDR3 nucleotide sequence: TGTGCCAGCAGCCGGACAGGGTCCGGCGAGCAGTACTTC. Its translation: CASSRTGSGEQYF.

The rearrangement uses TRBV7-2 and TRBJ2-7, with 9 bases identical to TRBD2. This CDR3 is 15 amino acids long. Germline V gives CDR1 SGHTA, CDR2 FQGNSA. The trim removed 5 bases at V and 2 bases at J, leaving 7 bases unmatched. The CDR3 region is CASSLGAGGTYEQYF. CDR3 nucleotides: TGTGCCAGCAGCCTAGGAGCGGGGGGCACCTACGAGCAGTACTTC.

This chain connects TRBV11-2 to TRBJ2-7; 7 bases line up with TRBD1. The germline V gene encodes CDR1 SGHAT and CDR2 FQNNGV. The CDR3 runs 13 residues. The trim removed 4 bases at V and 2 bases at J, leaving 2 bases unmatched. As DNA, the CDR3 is TGTGCCAGCAGCTGGGACAGCCCCTACGAGCAGTACTTC. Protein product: CASSWDSPYEQYF.

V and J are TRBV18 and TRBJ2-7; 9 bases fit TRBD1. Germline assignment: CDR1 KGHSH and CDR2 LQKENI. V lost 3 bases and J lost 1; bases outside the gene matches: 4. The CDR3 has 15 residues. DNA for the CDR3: TGTGCCAGCTCACCGACAGGGGGTAGGTCCTACGAGCAGTACTTC. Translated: CASSPTGGRSYEQYF.

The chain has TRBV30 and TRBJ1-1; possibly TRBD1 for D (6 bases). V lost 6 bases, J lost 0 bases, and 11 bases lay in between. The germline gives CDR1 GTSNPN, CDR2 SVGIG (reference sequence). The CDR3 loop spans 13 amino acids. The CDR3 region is CACGQSMNTEAFF. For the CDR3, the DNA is TGTGCCTGTGGACAGTCCATGAACACTGAAGCTTTCTTT.

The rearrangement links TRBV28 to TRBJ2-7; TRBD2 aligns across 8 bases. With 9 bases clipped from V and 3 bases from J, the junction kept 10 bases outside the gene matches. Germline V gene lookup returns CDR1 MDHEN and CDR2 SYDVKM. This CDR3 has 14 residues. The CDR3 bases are TGTGCCAGTATCCCGAGCGGGAGTAACTACGAGCAGTACTTC. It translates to CASIPSGSNYEQYF.

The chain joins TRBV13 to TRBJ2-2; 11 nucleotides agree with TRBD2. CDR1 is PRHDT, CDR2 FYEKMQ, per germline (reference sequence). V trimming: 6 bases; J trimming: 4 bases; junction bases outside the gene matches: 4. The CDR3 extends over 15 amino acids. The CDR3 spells CASRPGLAGTGELFF. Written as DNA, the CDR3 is TGTGCCAGCAGACCTGGACTAGCGGGCACCGGGGAGCTGTTTTTT.

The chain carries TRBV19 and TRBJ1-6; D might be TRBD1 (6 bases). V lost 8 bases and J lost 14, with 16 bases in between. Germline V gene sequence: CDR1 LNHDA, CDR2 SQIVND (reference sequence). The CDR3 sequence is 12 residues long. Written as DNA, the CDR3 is TGTGCCAGTGGTTTTGCGGGGGCTTCCCTCCACTTT. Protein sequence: CASGFAGASLHF.

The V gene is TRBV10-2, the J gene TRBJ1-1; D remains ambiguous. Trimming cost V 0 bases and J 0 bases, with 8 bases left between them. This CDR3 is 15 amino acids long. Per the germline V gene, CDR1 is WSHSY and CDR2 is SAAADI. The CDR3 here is CASSESFGMNTEAFF. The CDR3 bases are TGCGCCAGCAGTGAGTCGTTCGGGATGAACACTGAAGCTTTCTTT.

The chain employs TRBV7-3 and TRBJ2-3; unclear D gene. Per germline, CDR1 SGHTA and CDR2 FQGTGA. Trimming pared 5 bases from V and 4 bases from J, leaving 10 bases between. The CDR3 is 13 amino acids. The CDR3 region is CASSLVTSDTQYF. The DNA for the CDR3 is TGTGCCAGCAGCCTGGTGACTTCAGATACGCAGTATTTT.

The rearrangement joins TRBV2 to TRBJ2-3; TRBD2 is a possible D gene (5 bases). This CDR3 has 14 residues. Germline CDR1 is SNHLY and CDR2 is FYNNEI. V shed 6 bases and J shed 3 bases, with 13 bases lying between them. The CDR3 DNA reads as TGTGCCAGCAGGAGTGCCAGCGGTACAGATACGCAGTATTTT. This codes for CASRSASGTDTQYF.

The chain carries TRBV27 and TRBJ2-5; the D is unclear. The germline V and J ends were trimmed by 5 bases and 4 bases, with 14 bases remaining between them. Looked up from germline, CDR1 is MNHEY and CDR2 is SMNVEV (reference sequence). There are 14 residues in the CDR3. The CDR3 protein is CASSPIGPGETQYF. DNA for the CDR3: TGTGCCAGCAGTCCCATCGGTCCTGGAGAGACCCAGTACTTC.

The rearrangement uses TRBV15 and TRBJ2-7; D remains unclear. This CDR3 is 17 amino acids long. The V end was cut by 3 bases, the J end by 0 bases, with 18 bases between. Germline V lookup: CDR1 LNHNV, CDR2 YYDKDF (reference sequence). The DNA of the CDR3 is TGTGCCACCAGCAGCCAACAGAGTACCACGAGCTCCTACGAGCAGTACTTC. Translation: CATSSQQSTTSSYEQYF.

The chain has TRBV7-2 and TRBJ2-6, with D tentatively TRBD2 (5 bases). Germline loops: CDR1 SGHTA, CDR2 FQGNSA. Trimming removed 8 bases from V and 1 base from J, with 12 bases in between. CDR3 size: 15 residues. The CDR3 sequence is CASAPGGSGANVLTF. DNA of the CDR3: TGTGCCAGCGCCCCTGGAGGATCTGGGGCCAACGTCCTGACTTTC.

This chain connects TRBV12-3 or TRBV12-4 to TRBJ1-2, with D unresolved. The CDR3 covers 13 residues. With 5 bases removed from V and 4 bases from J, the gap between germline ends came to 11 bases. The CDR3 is CASSPDEGYGYTF. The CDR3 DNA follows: TGTGCCAGCAGTCCCGACGAGGGCTATGGCTACACCTTC.

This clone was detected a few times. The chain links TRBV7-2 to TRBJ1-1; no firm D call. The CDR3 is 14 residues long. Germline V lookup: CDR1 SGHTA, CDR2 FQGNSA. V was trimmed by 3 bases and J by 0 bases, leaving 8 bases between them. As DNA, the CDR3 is TGTGCCAGCAGCTTCGCTCACTTGAACACTGAAGCTTTCTTT. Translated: CASSFAHLNTEAFF.

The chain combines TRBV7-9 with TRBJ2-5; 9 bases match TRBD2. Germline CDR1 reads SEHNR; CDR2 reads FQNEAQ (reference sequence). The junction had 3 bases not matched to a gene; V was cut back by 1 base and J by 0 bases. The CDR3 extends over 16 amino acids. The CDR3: CASSLEGGRDQETQYF. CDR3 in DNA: TGTGCCAGCAGCTTAGAGGGCGGGAGGGACCAAGAGACCCAGTACTTC. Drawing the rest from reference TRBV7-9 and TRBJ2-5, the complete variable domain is DTGVSQNPRHKITKRGQNVTFRCDPISEHNRLYWYRQTLGQGPEFLTYFQNEAQLEKSRLLSDRFSAERPKGSFSTLEIQRTEQGDSAMYLCASSLEGGRDQETQYFGPGTRLLVL.